A single sample gave rise to the 15 T cell receptor beta chains below, sequenced in a study of Ad26.COV2.S vaccination and SARS-CoV-2 variants. Only in-frame clones appear in the TCRdb table, and some are missing; sequencing was by immunoSEQ multiplex PCR. The sample yields about 94,000 clones, approximately 77% seen once. This specimen consisted of peripheral blood, obtained after recovery from COVID-19. These receptors were taken from a human donor who had recovered from COVID-19.

The V call is TRBV7-2, the J call TRBJ2-1, with TRBD1 matching 8 bases. Germline V gives CDR1 SGHTA, CDR2 FQGNSA. CDR3 size: 16 residues. The trim removed 2 bases at V and 9 bases at J, leaving 12 bases unmatched. The CDR3 sequence: CASSLFVAGGRGEQFF. The CDR3 nucleotides are TGTGCCAGCAGCTTATTTGTGGCAGGGGGCCGGGGTGAGCAGTTCTTC.

This clone has at least ten counts. The sample contains more than one DNA sequence encoding this CDR3. The chain joins TRBV7-3 to TRBJ2-1, with 10 bases fitting TRBD2. Trimming removed 4 bases from V and 4 bases from J; junction bases left unmatched: 4. The germline V gene encodes CDR1 SGHTA and CDR2 FQGTGA. The CDR3 covers 15 residues. CDR3 in amino acids: CASSSGTSDYNEQFF. CDR3 nucleotides: TGTGCCAGCAGCTCCGGGACTAGCGATTACAATGAGCAGTTCTTC.

The sample holds one count of this clone. V usage is TRBV5-1 and J usage is TRBJ1-3, with TRBD1 as a possible D gene (5 bases). Germline V gene lookup returns CDR1 SGHRS and CDR2 YFSETQ. The CDR3 is 16 residues long. V lost 0 bases to trimming and J lost 0 bases, with 10 bases between them. The CDR3 DNA is TGCGCCAGCAGCTTGGACGGACATAACTCTGGAAACACCATATATTTT. Its translation: CASSLDGHNSGNTIYF.

This clone was seen a single time. V gene TRBV6-2 or TRBV6-3 combines with J gene TRBJ2-1; 11 bases are shared with TRBD2. The CDR3 totals 20 residues. The germline gives CDR1 MNHEY, CDR2 SVGEGT. The V and J ends lost 2 bases and 4 bases, in that order; junction bases with no gene match: 16. Here the CDR3 reads CASSYSGASGRRRYYNEQFF. CDR3 sequence (DNA): TGTGCCAGCAGTTACAGTGGGGCTAGCGGGAGGAGGAGATATTACAATGAGCAGTTCTTC.

This sequence joins TRBV12-3 or TRBV12-4 and TRBJ2-1; D not certain. The CDR3 is made up of 12 amino acids. Between the trimmed V and J ends, which lost 10 bases and 6 bases, there was a span of 13 bases. CDR3 in amino acids: CATSAHRNEQFF. CDR3 sequence (DNA): TGTGCCACTTCGGCCCACCGCAATGAGCAGTTCTTC.

CDR3: CASSGTDPFRGNTIYF. CDR3 DNA: TGTGCCAGCAGTGGGACAGACCCTTTCCGGGGAAACACCATATATTTT. The rearrangement joins TRBV6-6 to TRBJ1-3; 7 bases match TRBD1. Germline V gene lookup returns CDR1 MNHNY and CDR2 SVGAGI (reference sequence). The CDR3 is 16 amino acids. The junction had 11 bases not matched to a gene; V was cut back by 5 bases and J by 4 bases.

This chain connects TRBV10-3 to TRBJ2-3, with D unresolved. V gave up 3 bases and J gave up 6 bases, with 13 bases separating them. Germline assignment: CDR1 ENHRY and CDR2 SYGVKD. This CDR3 is built from 14 residues. CDR3 nucleotide sequence: TGTGCCATCAGTGAAGCTCCCTCGGAGGATACGCAGTATTTT. Translation: CAISEAPSEDTQYF.

The sample holds one count of this clone. One end of the junction does not line up with germline, which may come from a read error. This sequence joins TRBV5-1 and TRBJ2-7; TRBD2 aligns across 13 bases. Germline V gene sequence: CDR1 SGHRS, CDR2 YFSETQ. This CDR3 region has 18 residues. This CDR3 reads CASSLTSGRARSSNEQYF. The CDR3 DNA follows: TGCGCCAGCAGCTTGACTAGCGGGAGGGCTCGTTCCTCCAACGAGCAGTACTTC.

The genes are TRBV10-3 and TRBJ2-1, with 15 bases lining up with TRBD2. Trimming at V came to 7 bases and at J to 8 bases, leaving 9 bases not matched to a gene. The germline CDR1 and CDR2 sequences are ENHRY and SYGVKD. This CDR3 region has 16 residues. The CDR3, as DNA: TGTGCCATCAATCACAGGGGACTAGCGGGGGGCGATGAGCAGTTCTTC. Translating it yields CAINHRGLAGGDEQFF.

This rearrangement joins TRBV25-1 to TRBJ1-3; tentatively, D is TRBD1 (5 bases). V gave up 3 bases and J gave up 4 bases, with 13 bases separating them. The germline CDR1 and CDR2 sequences are MGHDK and SYGVNS. The length of the CDR3 is 15 residues. CDR3 protein: CASSDIGGLGNTIYF. Written as DNA, the CDR3 is TGTGCCAGCAGTGATATTGGGGGTCTAGGAAACACCATATATTTT.

The chain employs TRBV5-4 and TRBJ2-1, with 8 bases matching TRBD2. CDR1 and CDR2 from the germline V gene are SGHNT and YYREEE (reference sequence). CDR3 size: 17 residues. With 4 bases clipped from V and 8 bases from J, the junction kept 17 bases outside the gene matches. CDR3 amino acids: CASSDGMGGRSFYEQFF. CDR3 DNA sequence: TGTGCCAGCAGCGACGGTATGGGCGGGAGGTCGTTTTATGAGCAGTTCTTC.

The rearrangement links TRBV19 to TRBJ2-1; 13 bases fit TRBD2. The J segment lost 5 bases and the V segment lost 4 bases, leaving 5 bases of the junction unmatched. Germline V gives CDR1 LNHDA, CDR2 SQIVND (reference sequence). This CDR3 has 16 residues. The CDR3 DNA reads as TGTGCCAGTAGTACCGGGACTAGCGGGAAAAACAATGAGCAGTTCTTC. Translating it yields CASSTGTSGKNNEQFF.

This chain connects TRBV10-2 to TRBJ2-5, with TRBD1 as a possible D gene (5 bases). Germline assignment: CDR1 WSHSY and CDR2 SAAADI. The V and J ends lost 0 bases and 7 bases respectively, with 12 bases between them. This CDR3 is built from 14 residues. CDR3 amino acids: CASSESAPGATQYF. The DNA for the CDR3 is TGCGCCAGCAGTGAGTCGGCCCCTGGGGCGACCCAGTACTTC.

This chain joins TRBV7-8 and TRBJ2-1; D gene ambiguous. Trimming stripped 5 bases from V and 6 bases from J, with 23 bases between. CDR3 length: 17 amino acids. Germline CDR1 reads SGHVS; CDR2 reads FQNEAQ. The CDR3 here is CASSLMIPTHPTNEQFF. The CDR3 bases are TGTGCCAGCAGCCTAATGATCCCCACTCACCCCACCAATGAGCAGTTCTTC.

The chain has TRBV6-2 or TRBV6-3 and TRBJ2-3; TRBD2 agrees at 7 bases. The CDR3 covers 15 residues. In germline, CDR1 is MNHEY, CDR2 SVGEGT. J was trimmed by 0 bases and V by 0 bases; bases with no gene match: 0. The CDR3 loop is CASSYSSGSTDTQYF. The CDR3, as DNA: TGTGCCAGCAGTTACTCTAGCGGGAGCACAGATACGCAGTATTTT.